This T cell receptor beta chain derives from a study of CD8+CD57+ T cells in acquired aplastic anemia. Patients sequenced had flow cytometry evidence of CD8+CD57+ cell expansion. According to the study, genomic DNA was the template for TCR beta VDJ and CDR3 profiling. TCRdb reanalysed the reads using MiXCR and keeps one entry per CDR3 protein. The sample yields fewer than 200,000 distinct CDR3 sequences, 48% seen once. Germline values: CDR1 SEHNR, CDR2 FQNEAQ (reference sequence). The CDR3 extends over 12 amino acids. This clonotype showed up just a few times. At one end the junction does not follow the germline gene, possibly because of a read error.

The chain couples TRBV7-9 to TRBJ2-7; 7 positions agree with TRBD1. This TCR was recovered from a human donor with aplastic anemia. The sequencing input was sorted CD4+, CD8+, or CD8+CD57+ T cells (not recorded which) from PBMCs. The CDR3 coding sequence is TGTGCCAGCAGCTTAGGGACAGGCCCAACTCCCTTC. Translated, it gives CASSLGTGPTPF.